This T cell receptor (beta chain) originates from a study of long-term antiretroviral therapy in people with HIV. The CDR3 totals 14 residues. V lost 6 bases and J 3 bases, leaving 13 bases between the germline ends. Germline V CDR1 and CDR2: SNHLY, FYNNEI. Run at survey level, the immunoSEQ assay was version v3.0. Using immunoSEQ multiplex PCR, the repertoire was profiled, and TCRdb retains in-frame clones only, with some absent. Of 25,000 to 35,000 clones detected, about 97% appear once; the ten largest clones hold approximately 2.9%. Source: unsorted PBMCs, taken 6.9 years after starting antiretroviral therapy. This clonotype originated in a man under 40 with HIV. The chain employs TRBV2 and TRBJ2-3; TRBD2 might be the D (6 bases). In DNA form, the CDR3 reads TGTGCCAGCAGGACAAGCAGCGGGACAGATACGCAGTATTTT. Translation gives CASRTSSGTDTQYF.